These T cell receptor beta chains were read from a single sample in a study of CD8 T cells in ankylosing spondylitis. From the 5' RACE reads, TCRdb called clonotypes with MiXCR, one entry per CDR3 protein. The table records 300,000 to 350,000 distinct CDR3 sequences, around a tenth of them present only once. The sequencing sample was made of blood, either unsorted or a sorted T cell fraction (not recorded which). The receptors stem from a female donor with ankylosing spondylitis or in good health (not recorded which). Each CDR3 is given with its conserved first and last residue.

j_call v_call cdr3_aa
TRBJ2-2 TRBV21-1 CASSKRCGRSGELFF
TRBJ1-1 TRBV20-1 CSARGGRTGGPSTEAFF
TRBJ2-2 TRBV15 CATSRREEELFF
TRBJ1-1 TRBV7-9 CASSLRGDTEAFF
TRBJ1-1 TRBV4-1 CASSQVQGTTEAFF
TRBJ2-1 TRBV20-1 CSASGDSRNEQFF
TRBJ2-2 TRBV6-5 CASSSSLTNTGELFF
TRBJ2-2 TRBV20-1 CSALADTGELFF
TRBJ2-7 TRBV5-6 CASSVGQGVYEQYF
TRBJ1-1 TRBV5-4 CASSLGVGRANTEAFF
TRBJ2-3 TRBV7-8 CASSFSGPTDTQYF
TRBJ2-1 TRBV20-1 CSATLLAGQEVNEQFF
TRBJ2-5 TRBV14 CASSQGLLDRETQYF
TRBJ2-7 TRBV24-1 CATPQPGSSYEQYF
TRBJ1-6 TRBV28 CASIRDSYNSPLHF
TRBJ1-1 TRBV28 CASHTTGEDEAFF
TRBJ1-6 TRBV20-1 CSATRGGLRSPLHF
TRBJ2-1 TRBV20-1 CSATIQSSYNEQFF
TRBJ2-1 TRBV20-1 CSPGGGNEQFF
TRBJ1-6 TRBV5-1 CASRESYNSPLHF
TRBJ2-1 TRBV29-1 CSSRAATTGNEQFF
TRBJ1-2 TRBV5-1 CASSLATQSHGGYTF
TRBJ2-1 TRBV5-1 CASSILAGADHEQFF
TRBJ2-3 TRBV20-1 CSAVSSGSTDTQYF
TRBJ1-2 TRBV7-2 CASSTWTGALGGYTF
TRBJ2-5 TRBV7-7 CASSLGGGRDTQYF
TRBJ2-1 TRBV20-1 CSAQSLVNLDEQFF
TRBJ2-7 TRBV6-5 CASSPSGQGSSEQYF
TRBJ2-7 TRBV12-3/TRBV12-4 CASSPPSGTYEQYF
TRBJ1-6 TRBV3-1 CASSQDSASSYNSPLHF
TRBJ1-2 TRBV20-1 CSASNTKNYGYTF
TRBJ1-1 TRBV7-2 CASSLAPSGRGAFF
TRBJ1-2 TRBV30 CAWSPGTVGYGDTF